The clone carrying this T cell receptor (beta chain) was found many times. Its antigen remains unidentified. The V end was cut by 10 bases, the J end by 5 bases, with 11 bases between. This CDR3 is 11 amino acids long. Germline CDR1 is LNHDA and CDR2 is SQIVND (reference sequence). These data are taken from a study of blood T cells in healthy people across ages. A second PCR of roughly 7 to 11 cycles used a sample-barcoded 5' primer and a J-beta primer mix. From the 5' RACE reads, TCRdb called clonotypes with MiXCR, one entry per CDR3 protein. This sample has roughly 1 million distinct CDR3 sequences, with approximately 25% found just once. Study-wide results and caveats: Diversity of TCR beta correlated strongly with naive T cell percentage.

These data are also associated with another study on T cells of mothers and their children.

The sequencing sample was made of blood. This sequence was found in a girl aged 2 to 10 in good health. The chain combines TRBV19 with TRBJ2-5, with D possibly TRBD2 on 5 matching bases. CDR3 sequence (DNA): TGTGCCACTGGAGGCGGGGAGACCCAGTACTTC. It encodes CATGGGETQYF.